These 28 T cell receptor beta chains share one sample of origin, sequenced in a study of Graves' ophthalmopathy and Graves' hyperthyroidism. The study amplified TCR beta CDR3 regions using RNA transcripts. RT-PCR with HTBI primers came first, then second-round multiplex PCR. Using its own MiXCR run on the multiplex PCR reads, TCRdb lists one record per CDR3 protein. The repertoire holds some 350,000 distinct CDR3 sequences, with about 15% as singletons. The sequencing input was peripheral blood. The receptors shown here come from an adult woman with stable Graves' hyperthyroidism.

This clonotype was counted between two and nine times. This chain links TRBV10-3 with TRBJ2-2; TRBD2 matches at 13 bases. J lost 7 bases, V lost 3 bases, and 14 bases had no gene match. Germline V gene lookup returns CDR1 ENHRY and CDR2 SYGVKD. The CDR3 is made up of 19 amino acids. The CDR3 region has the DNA TGTGCCATCAGTGATGGGGTGACTAGCGGGAGGAGGCGGAGCGGGGAGCTGTTTTTT. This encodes CAISDGVTSGRRRSGELFF.

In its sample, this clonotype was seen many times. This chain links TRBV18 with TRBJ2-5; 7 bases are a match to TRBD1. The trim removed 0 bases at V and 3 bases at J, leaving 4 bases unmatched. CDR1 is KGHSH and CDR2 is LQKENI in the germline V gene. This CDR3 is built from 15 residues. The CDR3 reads CASSPPGQKKETQYF. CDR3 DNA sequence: TGTGCCAGCTCACCACCGGGACAGAAGAAAGAGACCCAGTACTTC.

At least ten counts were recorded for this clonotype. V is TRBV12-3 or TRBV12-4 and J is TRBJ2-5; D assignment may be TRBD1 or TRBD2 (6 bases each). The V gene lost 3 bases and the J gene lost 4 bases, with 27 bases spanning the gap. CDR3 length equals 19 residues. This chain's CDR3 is CASSFRRRLTGAEGETQYF. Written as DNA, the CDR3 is TGTGCCAGCAGTTTTCGTAGGCGTCTTACGGGGGCGGAGGGAGAGACCCAGTACTTC.

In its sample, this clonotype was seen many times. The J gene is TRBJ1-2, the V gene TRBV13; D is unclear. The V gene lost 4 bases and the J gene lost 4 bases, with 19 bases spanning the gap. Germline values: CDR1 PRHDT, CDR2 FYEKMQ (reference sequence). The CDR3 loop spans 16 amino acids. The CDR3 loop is CASSSRGFLEGYGYTF. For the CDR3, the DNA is TGTGCCAGCAGCTCTCGGGGTTTCCTAGAGGGCTATGGCTACACCTTC. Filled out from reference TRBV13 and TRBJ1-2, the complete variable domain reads AAGVIQSPRHLIKEKRETATLKCYPIPRHDTVYWYQQGPGQDPQFLISFYEKMQSDKGSIPDRFSAQQFSDYHSELNMSSLELGDSALYFCASSSRGFLEGYGYTFGSGTRLTVV.

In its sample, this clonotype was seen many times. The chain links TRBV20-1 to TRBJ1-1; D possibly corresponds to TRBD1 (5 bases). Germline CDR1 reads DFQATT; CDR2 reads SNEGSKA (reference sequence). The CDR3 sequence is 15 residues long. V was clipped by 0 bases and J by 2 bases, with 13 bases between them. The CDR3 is CSARDSAGANTEAFF. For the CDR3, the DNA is TGCAGTGCTAGAGATTCGGCCGGGGCTAACACTGAAGCTTTCTTT.

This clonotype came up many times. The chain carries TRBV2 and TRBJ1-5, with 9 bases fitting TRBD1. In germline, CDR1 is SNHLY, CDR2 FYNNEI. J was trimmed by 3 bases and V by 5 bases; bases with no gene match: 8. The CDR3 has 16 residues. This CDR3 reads CASSQEDRGFNQPQHF. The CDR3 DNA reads TGTGCCAGCAGTCAAGAGGACAGGGGATTCAATCAGCCCCAGCATTTT.

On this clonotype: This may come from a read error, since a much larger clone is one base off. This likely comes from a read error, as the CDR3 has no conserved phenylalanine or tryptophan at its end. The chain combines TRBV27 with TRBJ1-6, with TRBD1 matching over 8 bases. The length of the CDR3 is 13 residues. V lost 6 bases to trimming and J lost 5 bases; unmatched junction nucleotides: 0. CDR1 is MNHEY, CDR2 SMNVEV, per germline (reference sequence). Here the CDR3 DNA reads TGTGCCAGCAGGACAGGGGATAATTCACCCCTCCACTCT. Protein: CASRTGDNSPLHS.

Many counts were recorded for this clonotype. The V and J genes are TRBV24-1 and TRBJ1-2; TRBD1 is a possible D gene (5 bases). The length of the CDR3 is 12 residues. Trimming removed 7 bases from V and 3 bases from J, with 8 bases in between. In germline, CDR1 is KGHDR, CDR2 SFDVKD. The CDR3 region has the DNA TGTGCCACCAGCGGGACGGACTATGGCTACACCTTC. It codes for CATSGTDYGYTF.

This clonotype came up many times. CDR3 DNA sequence: TGTGCCATCAGTGAGGGACGGCTGGGAAACACCATATATTTT. Translated: CAISEGRLGNTIYF. The V call is TRBV10-3, the J call TRBJ1-3; no firm D call. The CDR3 totals 14 residues. The V gene lost 2 bases and the J gene lost 4 bases, with 9 bases spanning the gap. Germline values: CDR1 ENHRY, CDR2 SYGVKD.

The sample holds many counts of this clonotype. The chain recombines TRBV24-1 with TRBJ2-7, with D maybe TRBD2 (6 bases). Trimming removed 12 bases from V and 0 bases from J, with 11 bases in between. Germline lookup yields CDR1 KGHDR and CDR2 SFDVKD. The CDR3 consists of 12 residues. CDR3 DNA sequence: TGTGCCCGCGTGGGGGGCTCCTACGAGCAGTACTTC. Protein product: CARVGGSYEQYF.

CDR3 region: CASSRLAGATHEQYF. In DNA form, the CDR3 reads TGCGCCAGCAGTAGACTAGCGGGAGCTACCCACGAGCAGTACTTC. This sequence joins TRBV5-1 and TRBJ2-7; 12 nucleotides align to TRBD2. CDR3 length: 15 residues. Germline CDR1 reads SGHRS; CDR2 reads YFSETQ. V was clipped by 5 bases and J by 5 bases; unmatched bases: 8. Together with reference TRBV5-1 and TRBJ2-7, the CDR3 gives the full variable domain: KAGVTQTPRYLIKTRGQQVTLSCSPISGHRSVSWYQQTPGQGLQFLFEYFSETQRNKGNFPGRFSGRQFSNSRSEMNVSTLELGDSALYLCASSRLAGATHEQYFGPGTRLTVT.

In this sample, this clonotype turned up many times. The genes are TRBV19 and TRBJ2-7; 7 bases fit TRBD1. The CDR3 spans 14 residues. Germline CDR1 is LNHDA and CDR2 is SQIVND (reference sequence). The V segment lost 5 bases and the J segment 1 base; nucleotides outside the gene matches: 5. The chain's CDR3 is CASSLGQLSYEQYF. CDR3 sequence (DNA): TGTGCCAGTAGTTTGGGACAGCTTTCCTACGAGCAGTACTTC.

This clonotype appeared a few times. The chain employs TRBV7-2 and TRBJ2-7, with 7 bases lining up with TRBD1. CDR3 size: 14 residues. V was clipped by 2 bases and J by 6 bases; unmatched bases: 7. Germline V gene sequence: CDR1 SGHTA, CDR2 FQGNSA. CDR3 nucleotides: TGTGCCAGCAGCTTAATAGACAGGGTTACCGAGCAGTACTTC. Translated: CASSLIDRVTEQYF.

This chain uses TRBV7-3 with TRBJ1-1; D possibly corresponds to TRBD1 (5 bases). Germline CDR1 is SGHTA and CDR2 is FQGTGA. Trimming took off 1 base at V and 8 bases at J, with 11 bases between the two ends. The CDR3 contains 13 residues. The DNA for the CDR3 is TGTGCCAGCAGCTTAAGAAAGGGGAAAGAAGCTTTCTTT. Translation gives CASSLRKGKEAFF.

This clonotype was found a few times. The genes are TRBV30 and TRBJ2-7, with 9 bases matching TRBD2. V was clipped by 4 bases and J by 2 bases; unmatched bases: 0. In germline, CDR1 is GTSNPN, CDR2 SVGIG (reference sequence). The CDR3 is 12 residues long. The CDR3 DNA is TGTGCCTGGACTAGCGGGACCTACGAGCAGTACTTC. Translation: CAWTSGTYEQYF.

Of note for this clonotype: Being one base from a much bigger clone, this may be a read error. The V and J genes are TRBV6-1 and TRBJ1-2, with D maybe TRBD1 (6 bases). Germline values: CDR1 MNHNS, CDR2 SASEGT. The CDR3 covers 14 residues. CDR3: CASRNEWGAYGYSF. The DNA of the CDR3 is TGTGCCAGCAGGAACGAGTGGGGGGCATATGGCTACAGCTTC.

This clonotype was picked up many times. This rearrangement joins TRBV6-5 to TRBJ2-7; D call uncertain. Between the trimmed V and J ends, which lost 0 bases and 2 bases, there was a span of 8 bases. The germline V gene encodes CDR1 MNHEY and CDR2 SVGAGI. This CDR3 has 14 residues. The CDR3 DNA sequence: TGTGCCAGCAGTTACTCGATGGCTACCTACGAGCAGTACTTC. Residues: CASSYSMATYEQYF.

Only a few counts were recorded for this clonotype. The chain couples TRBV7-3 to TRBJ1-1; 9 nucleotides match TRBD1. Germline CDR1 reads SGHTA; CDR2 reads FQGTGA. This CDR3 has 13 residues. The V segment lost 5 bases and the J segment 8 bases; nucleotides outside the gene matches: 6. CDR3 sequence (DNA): TGTGCCAGCAGCACAGGGGGCCTGGAGGAAGCTTTCTTT. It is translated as CASSTGGLEEAFF.

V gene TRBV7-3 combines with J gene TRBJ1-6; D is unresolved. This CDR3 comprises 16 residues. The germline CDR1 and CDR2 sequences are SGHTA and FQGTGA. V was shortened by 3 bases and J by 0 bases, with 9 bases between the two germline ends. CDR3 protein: CASSFFGSSYNSPLHF. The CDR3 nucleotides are TGTGCCAGCAGCTTCTTCGGGAGCTCCTATAATTCACCCCTCCACTTT.

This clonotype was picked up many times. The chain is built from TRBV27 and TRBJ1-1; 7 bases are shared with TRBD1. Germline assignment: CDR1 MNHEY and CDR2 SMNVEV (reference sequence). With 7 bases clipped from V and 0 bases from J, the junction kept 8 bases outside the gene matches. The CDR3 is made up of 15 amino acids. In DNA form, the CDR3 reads TGTGCCAGCAAACCGACAGGGACAATGAACACTGAAGCTTTCTTT. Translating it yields CASKPTGTMNTEAFF.

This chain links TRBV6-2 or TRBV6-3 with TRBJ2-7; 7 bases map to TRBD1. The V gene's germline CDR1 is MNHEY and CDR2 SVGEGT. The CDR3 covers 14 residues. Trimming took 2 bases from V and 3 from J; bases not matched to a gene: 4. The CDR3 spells CASSYADRDYEQYF. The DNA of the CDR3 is TGTGCCAGCAGTTACGCAGACAGGGACTACGAGCAGTACTTC.

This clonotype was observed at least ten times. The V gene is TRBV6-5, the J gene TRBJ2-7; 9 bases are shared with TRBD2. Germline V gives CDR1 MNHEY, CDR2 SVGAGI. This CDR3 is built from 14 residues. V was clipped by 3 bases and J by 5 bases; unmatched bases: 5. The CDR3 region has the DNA TGTGCCAGCAGTTATAGCGGGAGTAGGGACGAGCAGTACTTC. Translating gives CASSYSGSRDEQYF.

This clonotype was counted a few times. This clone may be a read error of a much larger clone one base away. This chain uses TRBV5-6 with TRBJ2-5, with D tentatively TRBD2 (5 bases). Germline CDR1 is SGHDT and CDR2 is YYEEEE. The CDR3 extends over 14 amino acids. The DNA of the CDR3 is TGTGCCAGCAGCCTCATCGAGGGAGACGAGACCAAGTACTTC. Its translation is CASSLIEGDETKYF.

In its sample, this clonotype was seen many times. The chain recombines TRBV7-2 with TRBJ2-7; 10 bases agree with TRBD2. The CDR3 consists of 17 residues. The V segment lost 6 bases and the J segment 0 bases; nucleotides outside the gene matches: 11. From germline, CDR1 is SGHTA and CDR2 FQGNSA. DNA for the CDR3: TGTGCCAGCAGGCCCAGCCTATCTAGCGGGAGCTCCTACGAGCAGTACTTC. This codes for CASRPSLSSGSSYEQYF.

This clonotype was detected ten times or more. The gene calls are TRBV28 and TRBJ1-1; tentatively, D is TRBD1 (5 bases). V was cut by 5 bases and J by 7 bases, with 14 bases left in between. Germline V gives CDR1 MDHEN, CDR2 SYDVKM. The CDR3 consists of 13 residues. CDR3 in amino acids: CASSRDWGNEAFF. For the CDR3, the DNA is TGTGCCAGCAGTAGGGACTGGGGAAATGAAGCTTTCTTT. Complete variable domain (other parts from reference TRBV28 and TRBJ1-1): DVKVTQSSRYLVKRTGEKVFLECVQDMDHENMFWYRQDPGLGLRLIYFSYDVKMKEKGDIPEGYSVSREKKERFSLILESASTNQTSMYLCASSRDWGNEAFFGQGTRLTVV.

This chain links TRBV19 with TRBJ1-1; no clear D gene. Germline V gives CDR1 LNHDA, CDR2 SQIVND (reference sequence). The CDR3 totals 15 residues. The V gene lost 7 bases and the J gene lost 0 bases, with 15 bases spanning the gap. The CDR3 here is CASTKSGLMNTEAFF. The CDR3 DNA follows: TGTGCCAGTACCAAATCTGGCCTTATGAACACTGAAGCTTTCTTT.

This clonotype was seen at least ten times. The CDR3 reads CAISDGPGRKVLFSEQYF. CDR3 bases: TGTGCCATCAGTGATGGGCCAGGGAGGAAAGTATTATTTAGCGAGCAGTACTTC. The genes are TRBV10-3 and TRBJ2-7, with D perhaps TRBD2 (6 bases). This CDR3 contains 18 residues. Trimming cost V 3 bases and J 6 bases, with 27 bases left between them. Germline CDR1 reads ENHRY; CDR2 reads SYGVKD.

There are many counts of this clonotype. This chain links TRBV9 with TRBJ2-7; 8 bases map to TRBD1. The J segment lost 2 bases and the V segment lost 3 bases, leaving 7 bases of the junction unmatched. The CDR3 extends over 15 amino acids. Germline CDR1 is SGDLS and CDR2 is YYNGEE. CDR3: CASSAGGQVTYEQYF. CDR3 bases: TGTGCCAGCAGCGCAGGGGGCCAGGTTACCTACGAGCAGTACTTC. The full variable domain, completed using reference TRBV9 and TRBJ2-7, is DSGVTQTPKHLITATGQRVTLRCSPRSGDLSVYWYQQSLDQGLQFLIQYYNGEERAKGNILERFSAQQFPDLHSELNLSSLELGDSALYFCASSAGGQVTYEQYFGPGTRLTVT.